The rows below give T cell receptor beta chains drawn from one sample of a study of T cell responses to AZD1222 COVID-19 vaccine. Only in-frame clones appear in the TCRdb table, and some are missing; sequencing was by immunoSEQ multiplex PCR. Of some 80,000 clones detected, 85% to 95% appear once; the ten largest clones hold about 5.2%. Sample: peripheral blood, taken on day 0 of AZD1222 vaccination. The receptors come from an adult in good health. Each CDR3 is given with its conserved first and last residue. The D gene is left open where the match is weak. Clone size is given for some rows only: seen once, a few or many times, or a class if the clone is expanded.

>-|once|TRBJ1-3|TRBV5-6
TGTGCCAGCAGCTTGCGGGGGAGGACTGGAAACACCATATATTTT
CASSLRGRTGNTIYF
>-|-|TRBJ1-5|TRBV9
TGTGCCAGCAGCGTAGGTCCAGGAAGCAATCAGCCCCAGCATTTT
CASSVGPGSNQPQHF
>-|-|TRBJ1-2|TRBV7-9
TGTGCCAGCAGCTTAACCCCAGGGCCTTACTATGGCTACACCTTC
CASSLTPGPYYGYTF
>TRBD2|-|TRBJ2-3|TRBV5-1
TGCGCCAGCAGCTTGGGGGGGACTAGTGTTCCAGATACGCAGTATTTT
CASSLGGTSVPDTQYF
>-|-|TRBJ1-4|TRBV19
TGTGCCAGTAGTGCGACCGGGACTCCTAATGAAAAACTGTTTTTT
CASSATGTPNEKLFF
>-|-|TRBJ1-2|TRBV7-2
TGTGCCAGCAGCTTAGATCCCACTAACTATGGCTACACCTTC
CASSLDPTNYGYTF
>-|-|TRBJ2-7|TRBV7-2
TGTGCCAGCAGCTTAGCGGGGGGTGCCTACGAGCAGTACTTC
CASSLAGGAYEQYF
>TRBD1|few|TRBJ1-5|TRBV6-2/TRBV6-3
TGTGCCAGCAGTCACAGGGGCCAGCCCCAGCATTTT
CASSHRGQPQHF
>TRBD1|-|TRBJ1-5|TRBV28
TGTGCCAGCAGGCTTACAGGGGGCAGGTTGGCCCAGCATTTT
CASRLTGGRLAQHF
>-|-|TRBJ1-5|TRBV4-2
TGTGCCAGCAGCCAAGAAGCAGGGATGCAGCCCCAGCATTTT
CASSQEAGMQPQHF
>-|few|TRBJ1-3|TRBV7-8
TGTGCCAGCAGCTTAGCAGGGCCCTCTGGAAACACCATATATTTT
CASSLAGPSGNTIYF
>TRBD1|-|TRBJ1-5|TRBV19
TGTGCCAGTAGTAGCACACAGGGGTTTAATCAGCCCCAGCATTTT
CASSSTQGFNQPQHF
>-|once|TRBJ2-2|TRBV5-1
TGCGCCAGCAGCTTGGCAGGGCAGGGAGACACCGGGGAGCTGTTTTTT
CASSLAGQGDTGELFF
>-|once|TRBJ2-2|TRBV9
TGTGCCAGCAGCGTCTTACAGGGAGGAACCGGGGAGCTGTTTTTT
CASSVLQGGTGELFF
>TRBD2|-|TRBJ2-1|TRBV4-1
TGCGCCAGCACCATATGGGGGGGGTCCAATGAGCAGTTCTTC
CASTIWGGSNEQFF
>-|-|TRBJ1-1|TRBV27
TGTGCCAGCAGTTTGAGACAGAACACTGAAGCTTTCTTT
CASSLRQNTEAFF
>-|-|TRBJ1-4|TRBV9
TGTGCCAGCAGCGACCTTAGTGCAACTAATGAAAAACTGTTTTTT
CASSDLSATNEKLFF
>TRBD1|-|TRBJ1-1|TRBV6-5
TGTGCCAGCCGAGACAGGGTCGGAGCTTTCTTT
CASRDRVGAFF
>TRBD1|once|TRBJ2-1|TRBV6-6
TGTGCCAGCAGTCCCGGGACAGGGTCCTACAATGAGCAGTTCTTC
CASSPGTGSYNEQFF
>TRBD2|-|TRBJ2-7|TRBV7-2
TGTGCCAGCAGCTTAGCGCTCGGGGCGGGGGGTTCCGAGCAGTACTTC
CASSLALGAGGSEQYF
>TRBD1|-|TRBJ2-2|TRBV2
TGTGCCAGCAGGACGGAAGCAGGGGGCACCGGGGAGCTGTTTTTT
CASRTEAGGTGELFF
>-|once|TRBJ2-7|TRBV28
TGTGCCAGCATCGGTACATACTACGAGCAGTACTTC
CASIGTYYEQYF
>-|-|TRBJ1-2|TRBV5-8
TGTGCCAGCAGCTCAGGGGCGGACGGTTGGGGATATGGCTACACCTTC
CASSSGADGWGYGYTF
>-|few|TRBJ2-1|TRBV10-1
TGCGCCAGCAGTCCTACAGGGCTCTACAATGAGCAGTTCTTC
CASSPTGLYNEQFF
>-|-|TRBJ2-6|TRBV6-4
TGTGCCAGCAGTGAAAGGGACACTTCTGGGGCCAACGTCCTGACTTTC
CASSERDTSGANVLTF
>-|-|TRBJ1-5|TRBV3-1/TRBV3-2
TGTGCCAGCAGCCAACAGCTCAATCAGCCCCAGCATTTT
CASSQQLNQPQHF
>-|-|TRBJ2-5|TRBV19
TGTGCCAGTAGTATGTTGCGGCAAGAGACCCAGTACTTC
CASSMLRQETQYF
>TRBD1|-|TRBJ1-1|TRBV19
TGTGCCAGTAGTATCGATAAGGGGGCGCGCACTGAAGCTTTCTTT
CASSIDKGARTEAFF
>TRBD1|-|TRBJ2-2|TRBV7-9
TGTGCCAGCAGCTTACCAGGGGGAGAAATCACCGGGGAGCTGTTTTTT
CASSLPGGEITGELFF
>-|-|TRBJ1-4|TRBV5-1
TGCGCCAGCAGGGCCGCAGGGGATCACGAAAAACTGTTTTTT
CASRAAGDHEKLFF
>-|few|TRBJ2-7|TRBV6-2/TRBV6-3
TGTGCCAGCAGTTATACTGAGGCGAACGAGCAGTACTTC
CASSYTEANEQYF
>-|once|TRBJ1-4|TRBV7-6
TGTGCCAGCAGCAACAGACCTGCAACTAATGAAAAACTGTTTTTT
CASSNRPATNEKLFF
>TRBD1|-|TRBJ1-6|TRBV18
TGTGCCAGCTCAACGGGACAGGGGGAGCATTCACCCCTCCACTTT
CASSTGQGEHSPLHF
>TRBD1|-|TRBJ1-2|TRBV5-1
TGCGCCAGCAGCCACGGACAGGCCTATGGCTACACCTTC
CASSHGQAYGYTF
>TRBD2|-|TRBJ2-1|TRBV5-1
TGCGCCAGCAGCCCGGGGGGGAACAATGAGCAGTTCTTC
CASSPGGNNEQFF
>-|-|TRBJ2-1|TRBV19
TGTGCCTGTAGTATATATCTATCGACAGGAGGGGGGGGTGAGCAGTTCTTC
CACSIYLSTGGGGEQFF
>-|-|TRBJ1-1|TRBV27
TGTGCCAGCAGTTTGCCTGGCCCTAACACTGAAGCTTTCTTT
CASSLPGPNTEAFF